The 9 T cell receptor beta chains below were found in one sample sequenced in a study of blood T cells in healthy people across ages. It was with a sample-barcoded 5' primer and a J-beta primer mix that a second PCR of about 6 to 11 cycles was run. Via MiXCR, TCRdb re-called the 5' RACE reads, giving one row per CDR3 protein. In the table there are hundreds of thousands of distinct CDR3 sequences, around two fifths of which are singletons. Sequencing was performed on blood. The source of these receptors is an elderly man in good health.

In this sample, this clonotype turned up many times. The chain has TRBV5-1 and TRBJ2-3; 8 bases fit TRBD1. In germline, CDR1 is SGHRS, CDR2 YFSETQ. This CDR3 comprises 14 residues. Trimming removed 6 bases from V and 3 bases from J; junction bases left unmatched: 6. CDR3 nucleotides: TGCGCCAGCACCCGGACAGGGCAGACAGATACGCAGTATTTT. Its translation is CASTRTGQTDTQYF.

A few counts support this clonotype. The rearrangement uses TRBV5-1 and TRBJ1-5, with D unresolved. Trimming removed 0 bases from V and 0 bases from J, with 10 bases in between. Germline CDR1 reads SGHRS; CDR2 reads YFSETQ. The CDR3 runs 16 residues. The CDR3 nucleotides read TGCGCCAGCAGCTTGGATGGAGACTATAGCAATCAGCCCCAGCATTTT. This gives the protein CASSLDGDYSNQPQHF.

The chain is built from TRBV4-3 and TRBJ2-4, with 9 bases aligning to TRBD1. There are 15 residues in the CDR3. Germline-derived CDR1 and CDR2 are LGHNA and YSLEER. Trimming cost V 0 bases and J 8 bases; bases outside gene matches: 5. Here the CDR3 DNA reads TGCGCCAGCAGCCAAGATCGGGACAGGGTATACATTCAGTACTTC. It codes for CASSQDRDRVYIQYF.

This clonotype has a single count. This chain links TRBV6-2 or TRBV6-3 with TRBJ2-4, with TRBD1 matching 9 bases. Germline V lookup: CDR1 MNHEY, CDR2 SVGEGT. The trim removed 6 bases at V and 4 bases at J, leaving 10 bases unmatched. The CDR3 consists of 16 residues. In DNA, the CDR3 is TGTGCCAGCAGGGCCCAGCGGGGACAGGGTAAAAACATTCAGTACTTC. Translation: CASRAQRGQGKNIQYF.

The rearrangement uses TRBV20-1 and TRBJ2-7, with 9 bases that match TRBD1. Trimming at V came to 5 bases and at J to 1 base, leaving 9 bases not matched to a gene. CDR1 is DFQATT and CDR2 is SNEGSKA in the germline V gene (reference sequence). The CDR3 totals 15 residues. CDR3 region: CSAPRRQGVSYEQYF. The DNA of the CDR3 is TGCAGTGCTCCCCGCAGACAGGGGGTGTCCTACGAGCAGTACTTC.

This chain connects TRBV7-2 to TRBJ2-7; TRBD2 matches 10 bases. Germline V gene data show CDR1 as SGHTA and CDR2 as FQGNSA. The CDR3 has 15 amino acids. With V trimmed by 5 bases and J by 0 bases, 4 bases remained unmatched. The CDR3 here is CASSVASGGSYEQYF. CDR3 bases: TGTGCCAGCAGCGTCGCTAGCGGGGGCTCCTACGAGCAGTACTTC.

This clonotype was found once. This chain joins TRBV27 and TRBJ2-1, with D possibly matching TRBD2 (7 bases). From germline, CDR1 is MNHEY and CDR2 SMNVEV (reference sequence). This CDR3 contains 13 residues. The V and J ends lost 3 bases and 8 bases respectively, with 11 bases between them. The CDR3 reads CASSFPGGHEQFF. As DNA, the CDR3 is TGTGCCAGCAGTTTTCCCGGGGGGCATGAGCAGTTCTTC.

V gene TRBV5-1 combines with J gene TRBJ2-6; unclear D gene. CDR3 length: 16 amino acids. Germline CDR1 is SGHRS and CDR2 is YFSETQ. Between the trimmed V and J ends, which lost 0 bases and 0 bases, there was a span of 7 bases. The CDR3 sequence is CASSLADSSGANVLTF. CDR3 DNA: TGCGCCAGCAGCTTGGCTGATTCCTCTGGGGCCAACGTCCTGACTTTC. Combining the CDR3 with reference TRBV5-1 and TRBJ2-6 gives the whole variable domain KAGVTQTPRYLIKTRGQQVTLSCSPISGHRSVSWYQQTPGQGLQFLFEYFSETQRNKGNFPGRFSGRQFSNSRSEMNVSTLELGDSALYLCASSLADSSGANVLTFGAGSRLTVL.

This clonotype was counted only a few times. This chain joins TRBV24-1 and TRBJ2-7, with 9 bases lining up with TRBD1. CDR3 length: 14 amino acids. The germline CDR1 and CDR2 sequences are KGHDR and SFDVKD. After removal of 7 bases from V and 8 bases from J, the junction contained 11 bases not matched to a gene. CDR3 amino acids: CATSQGGQGEQQYF. CDR3 sequence (DNA): TGTGCCACCAGCCAGGGGGGACAGGGCGAGCAGCAGTACTTC.